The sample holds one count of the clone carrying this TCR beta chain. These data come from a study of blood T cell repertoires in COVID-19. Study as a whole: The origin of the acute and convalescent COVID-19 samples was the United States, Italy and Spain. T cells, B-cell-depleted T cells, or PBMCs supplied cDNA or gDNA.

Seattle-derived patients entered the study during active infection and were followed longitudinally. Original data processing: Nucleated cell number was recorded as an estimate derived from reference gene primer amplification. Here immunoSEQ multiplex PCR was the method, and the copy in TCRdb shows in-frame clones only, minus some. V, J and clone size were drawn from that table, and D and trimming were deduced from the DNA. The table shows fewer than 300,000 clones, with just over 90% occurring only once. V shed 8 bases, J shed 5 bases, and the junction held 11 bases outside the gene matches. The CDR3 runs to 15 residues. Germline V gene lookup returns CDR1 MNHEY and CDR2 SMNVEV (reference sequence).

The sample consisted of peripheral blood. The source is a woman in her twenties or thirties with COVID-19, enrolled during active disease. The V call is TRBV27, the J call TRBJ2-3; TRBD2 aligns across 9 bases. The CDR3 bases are TGTGCCAGCCGCGAGACTAGCGGCCCTCGAGATACGCAGTATTTT. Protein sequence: CASRETSGPRDTQYF.